A single sample is the source of the 8 T cell receptor beta chains below, sequenced in a study of CD4 T cells in relation to SARS-CoV-2 and coronaviruses. Before the COVID-19 pandemic, during about 2011-2019, CD4+ T cells were taken from unexposed donors. The cells were cultured for around ten days before CD4+ T cells were isolated. The method was immunoSEQ multiplex PCR; TCRdb's version includes in-frame clones alone and lacks a portion of them. Counted here are over 25,000 clones, about 75% occurring once; the ten biggest clones make up 10% to 15%. For these TCRs, the target antigens are not known. Sequencing was performed on CD4+ T cells from PBMCs, cultured in vitro. The receptors here all came from a human donor in good health.

The rearrangement uses TRBV18 and TRBJ2-2; weak D call: TRBD2 (5 bases). The germline CDR1 and CDR2 sequences are KGHSH and LQKENI. The length of the CDR3 is 14 residues. Trimming removed 3 bases from V and 7 bases from J, with 12 bases in between. DNA of the CDR3: TGTGCCAGCTCACCGATGGGTGAGGGCGGGGAGCTGTTTTTT. Translating gives CASSPMGEGGELFF.

This chain connects TRBV3-1 (or the pseudogene TRBV3-2) to TRBJ1-1; 8 positions match TRBD1. Germline CDR1 and CDR2: LGHDT and YNNKEL (reference sequence). CDR3 length equals 14 residues. The V and J ends lost 0 bases and 11 bases, in that order; junction bases with no gene match: 8. The CDR3 sequence: CASSQEPRTGLAFF. CDR3 DNA sequence: TGTGCCAGCAGCCAAGAGCCGAGGACAGGGTTGGCTTTCTTT.

This clone was recorded once. One end of the junction fails to match germline, which may point to a read error. The genes are TRBV6-2 or TRBV6-3 and TRBJ2-7, with 8 bases that match TRBD1. The CDR3 totals 12 residues. Germline V lookup: CDR1 MNHEY, CDR2 SVGEGT. CDR3 nucleotide sequence: TGTGCCAGCAGTGAGGAGGACAGGGTGGGGAACTTC. Translation gives CASSEEDRVGNF.

V usage is TRBV19 and J usage is TRBJ2-1; 7 bases fit TRBD2. This CDR3 comprises 16 residues. Unmatched junction bases numbered 7, after V lost 4 bases and J lost 1 base. Germline loops: CDR1 LNHDA, CDR2 SQIVND (reference sequence). The CDR3 here is CASSTPSGVSYNEQFF. CDR3 coding DNA: TGTGCCAGTAGTACCCCAAGCGGGGTATCCTACAATGAGCAGTTCTTC.

The chain joins TRBV9 to TRBJ2-3; D gene ambiguous. The germline V gene encodes CDR1 SGDLS and CDR2 YYNGEE. Trimming removed 4 bases from V and 6 bases from J, with 18 bases in between. The CDR3 loop spans 15 amino acids. The CDR3 coding sequence is TGTGCCAGCAGCAAGGGCCCTGATTCGAGGGATACGCAGTATTTT. This translates into CASSKGPDSRDTQYF. Drawing the rest from reference TRBV9 and TRBJ2-3, the complete variable domain is DSGVTQTPKHLITATGQRVTLRCSPRSGDLSVYWYQQSLDQGLQFLIQYYNGEERAKGNILERFSAQQFPDLHSELNLSSLELGDSALYFCASSKGPDSRDTQYFGPGTRLTVL.

The V call is TRBV14, the J call TRBJ2-7; D unclear. Germline V lookup: CDR1 SGHDN, CDR2 FVKESK. This CDR3 has 13 amino acids. V lost 1 base and J lost 6, with 10 bases in between. The CDR3 is CASSQAWSSEQYF. CDR3 DNA sequence: TGTGCCAGCAGCCAAGCTTGGAGTTCCGAGCAGTACTTC.

V gene TRBV5-8 combines with J gene TRBJ1-5, with D hard to call. CDR3 length: 16 residues. The germline gives CDR1 SGHTS, CDR2 YDEGEE. The V end was cut by 4 bases, the J end by 2 bases, with 16 bases between. This CDR3 reads CASSTRPFRGNQPQHF. The CDR3, as DNA: TGTGCCAGCAGCACAAGACCCTTCCGTGGCAATCAGCCCCAGCATTTT.

The genes are TRBV7-9 and TRBJ2-3; 13 bases are a match to TRBD2. Germline assignment: CDR1 SEHNR and CDR2 FQNEAQ (reference sequence). This CDR3 spans 18 amino acids. The V and J ends lost 5 bases and 1 base, in that order; junction bases with no gene match: 9. The CDR3 loop is CASSPTSGGRPGTDTQYF. The CDR3 region has the DNA TGTGCCAGCAGCCCGACTAGCGGGGGGCGCCCTGGCACAGATACGCAGTATTTT.